The rows below give T cell receptor beta chains drawn from one sample of a study of cytotoxic CD8 clonotypes in ibrutinib-treated CLL. Using immunoSEQ multiplex PCR, the repertoire was profiled, and TCRdb retains in-frame clones only, with some absent. The sample holds over 130,000 clones, around 80% seen once. The sample consisted of PBMCs, taken after 36 months of ibrutinib treatment. The source is a human donor with chronic lymphocytic leukemia. Each CDR3 is given without its conserved first and last residue.

j_call v_call cdr3_aa
TRBJ1-4 TRBV10-1 ASSESGQDEKLF
TRBJ2-1 TRBV5-1 ASSLLAAGVANNEQF
TRBJ1-4 TRBV30 ATFLGTQLF
TRBJ1-1 TRBV7-3 ASSPGTGVTEAF
TRBJ1-5 TRBV18 ASSPETSNQPQH
TRBJ2-5 TRBV5-1 ASSLVSQETQY
TRBJ1-5 TRBV30 ACGEGGGQPQH
TRBJ2-5 TRBV10-3 AISEGVAAFYQETQY
TRBJ1-1 TRBV5-1 ASSLEGWGTEAF
TRBJ2-3 TRBV11-2 ASSPSGSRTDTQY
TRBJ2-7 TRBV7-9 AIGGGQISYEQY
TRBJ1-2 TRBV4-1 ASSPLFKDGYT
TRBJ2-3 TRBV7-3 ASSLYRAGHSTDTQY
TRBJ1-3 TRBV18 ASSPWDRGLGNTIY
TRBJ1-3 TRBV4-1 ASSREDRGAIY
TRBJ2-5 TRBV5-1 ASSGGASGGPLETQY
TRBJ1-6 TRBV30 AWSLGTDNSPLH
TRBJ1-4 TRBV6-5 ASSPFPGPNEKLF
TRBJ1-2 TRBV10-2 ASSESWEVYGYT
TRBJ2-7 TRBV10-2 ASRKGAPYEQY
TRBJ2-7 TRBV4-1 ASSQVEQLYEQY
TRBJ1-3 TRBV9 ASSVYGGNTIY
TRBJ2-7 TRBV4-1 ASSLGTSIPYEQY
TRBJ1-3 TRBV18 ASSPRQGTGNTIY
TRBJ2-7 TRBV4-2 ASSQAAEHEQY
TRBJ2-3 TRBV18 ASRDRHTDTQY
TRBJ2-5 TRBV13 ASSFRQETQY
TRBJ1-2 TRBV6-6 ASTYEGRDYGYT
TRBJ1-1 TRBV7-9 ASSLGSNPYLNTEAF
TRBJ1-5 TRBV6-6 ASSYSGQSQPQH